This TCR beta chain appears in the sequencing data of a study of shared clonotypes between healthy human individuals. General study points: The authors expected sequencing depth to affect clonotype sharing among donors.

Assay: immunoSEQ multiplex PCR; the TCRdb copy retains only in-frame clones and omits some. Among some 630,000 clones listed, about two thirds were seen once. The CDR3 has 12 residues. V lost 5 bases and J lost 0, with 5 bases in between. Germline assignment: CDR1 SQVTM and CDR2 ANQGSEA. Note on this clone: Its antigen is unidentified.

Participating donors were healthy, HIV-negative adults free of recent acute infections or vaccinations. Every donor was a Caucasian adult from Nashville, Tennessee. Naive CD4+ cells were CD45RA-selected; the remaining cells were memory. Sequencing was performed on memory CD4+ T cells sorted from blood. The subset: CD45RA-negative fraction. The rearrangement joins TRBV29-1 to TRBJ1-3; D call uncertain. The sequence was collected from a woman under 40 in good health. CDR3 DNA: TGCAGCGTTATAAGCTCTGGAAACACCATATATTTT. Its protein is CSVISSGNTIYF.